The clone carrying this TCR beta chain was seen ten or more times. What it binds is not known. Any symptoms of ophthalmopathy came after the first hyperthyroidism diagnosis, from which the blood sample dates. Cells are PBMCs isolated from more than 8.5 ml of fresh blood. This sample is part of a study of T cells in Graves' hyperthyroidism and ophthalmopathy. RNA transcripts provided the source from which TCR beta CDR3 regions were amplified. TCR CDR3 regions were first amplified by RT-PCR with HTBI primers. One entry per CDR3 protein results from TCRdb running MiXCR on the multiplex PCR reads. Among about 400,000 distinct CDR3 sequences listed, about 15% were seen once. The V and J ends lost 1 base and 8 bases respectively, with 15 bases between them. The germline gives CDR1 MNHNS, CDR2 SASEGT. This CDR3 spans 15 amino acids. Study-wide results and caveats: Blood held most thyroid clonotypes expanded above 0.001 frequency. Separation of ophthalmopathy from stable hyperthyroidism was achieved by a 13 V-J model.

The receptor was isolated from a woman in her late teens or twenties with Graves' hyperthyroidism that later progressed to Graves' ophthalmopathy. The sample comprised blood. This chain links TRBV6-1 with TRBJ2-1, with a weak D call TRBD2 (6 bases). The CDR3 sequence: CASSEGSGVVYEQFF. CDR3 nucleotide sequence: TGTGCCAGCAGTGAAGGATCGGGAGTCGTATATGAGCAGTTCTTC.